The source of this T cell receptor (beta chain) is a study of T-cell memory formation after mild COVID-19. Using its own MiXCR run on the 5' RACE reads, TCRdb lists one record per CDR3 protein. The sample lists about 430,000 distinct CDR3 sequences; 20% to 25% were seen once. This CDR3 comprises 12 residues. Germline CDR1 and CDR2: SGHVS and FQNEAQ. V was trimmed by 5 bases and J by 10 bases, leaving 9 bases between them. This TCR derives from an adult woman who had mild COVID-19 (a few samples of this study predate the infection). Cell type and time point are not known. The sequenced sample was PBMCs or a T cell subset sorted from them (not recorded which). The J gene is TRBJ1-6, the V gene TRBV7-8; the D gene is possibly TRBD1 (6 bases). The CDR3 spells CASSAGVSPLHF. The DNA for the CDR3 is TGTGCCAGCAGCGCAGGGGTCTCACCCCTCCACTTT.